The clone carrying this T cell receptor beta chain was seen at least ten times. The antigen remains undetermined. This sample was taken from a study of T cells in Graves' hyperthyroidism and ophthalmopathy. Study overall: The blood sample was taken at first diagnosis, before treatment began.

RNA transcripts yielded amplified TCR beta CDR3 regions. In the first-round RT-PCR of the TCR CDR3, the HTBI primer set was used. MiXCR, applied by TCRdb to the multiplex PCR reads, yields one record per CDR3 protein. Of some 600,000 distinct CDR3 sequences detected, about 15% appear once; the ten largest clones hold 5.8%. It was 10 ml of fresh peripheral blood that supplied the PBMCs. Study-wide results and caveats: Most clonotypes that expanded in the thyroid above 0.001 also showed up in blood. The model identified upcoming ophthalmopathy a median approximately six months ahead of onset.

The CDR3 extends over 15 amino acids. CDR1 and CDR2 (germline): SGHTA, FQGNSA. V gave up 2 bases and J gave up 4 bases, with 12 bases separating them. Sequencing was done on a sample of blood. This clonotype was obtained from a woman aged 25 to 39 with Graves' hyperthyroidism that later progressed to Graves' ophthalmopathy. The chain employs TRBV7-2 and TRBJ1-5; TRBD1 might be the D (5 bases). The CDR3 protein is CASSLSQGGNQPQHF. CDR3 DNA: TGTGCCAGCAGCTTATCCCAGGGAGGGAATCAGCCCCAGCATTTT. Using reference TRBV7-2 and TRBJ1-5 for the parts outside the CDR3, the full variable domain is GAGVSQSPSNKVTEKGKDVELRCDPISGHTALYWYRQSLGQGLEFLIYFQGNSAPDKSGLPSDRFSAERTGGSVSTLTIQRTQQEDSAVYLCASSLSQGGNQPQHFGDGTRLSIL.